The 23 T cell receptor beta chains given below trace back to one sample, sequenced in a study of technical replicates of blood from a handful of donors (TCRdb year 2017). Library prep was done by the immunoSEQ multiplex PCR assay. TCRdb provides this immuneACCESS table in a form limited to in-frame rearrangements. Some clones are lacking; in checked studies, under half of them reflect an unresolved V gene, and why the rest are absent is not known. The sample has around 54,000 clones on record, 90% to 97% of them singletons. The ten largest make up under 0.45% of the sample. The sequencing sample was made of T cells isolated from PBMCs. These receptors were obtained from a human donor in good health.

The chain has TRBV19 and TRBJ2-7; a possible D gene is TRBD1 (6 bases). The CDR3 covers 15 residues. Trimming shortened V by 4 bases and J by 5 bases, and 18 bases separated the two germline ends. Germline CDR1 is LNHDA and CDR2 is SQIVND (reference sequence). The CDR3 protein is CASSRVEGVMDEQYF. The CDR3 region has the DNA TGTGCCAGTAGTAGGGTCGAGGGGGTAATGGACGAGCAGTACTTC.

CDR3 residues: CAWSPPGQGNTIYF. CDR3 nucleotide sequence: TGTGCCTGGAGTCCCCCGGGACAGGGAAACACCATATATTTT. V gene TRBV30 combines with J gene TRBJ1-3, with TRBD1 matching 7 bases. The CDR3 runs to 14 residues. V dropped 2 bases and J dropped 4; count of bases not matched to a gene: 5. Germline V gene lookup returns CDR1 GTSNPN and CDR2 SVGIG (reference sequence). Combining the CDR3 with reference TRBV30 and TRBJ1-3 gives the whole variable domain SQTIHQWPATLVQPVGSPLSLECTVEGTSNPNLYWYRQAAGRGLQLLFYSVGIGQISSEVPQNLSASRPQDRQFILSSKKLLLSDSGFYLCAWSPPGQGNTIYFGEGSWLTVV.

A single count supports this clone. The rearrangement uses TRBV11-3 and TRBJ2-1; 11 bases agree with TRBD2. The CDR3 spans 15 residues. Germline CDR1 is SGHNT and CDR2 is YENEEA. The ends lost 3 bases at V and 4 bases at J; junction bases unmatched: 2. The CDR3 protein is CASSFLAGGYNEQFF. CDR3 nucleotides: TGTGCCAGCAGCTTCCTAGCGGGAGGTTACAATGAGCAGTTCTTC. Filled out from reference TRBV11-3 and TRBJ2-1, the complete variable domain reads EAGVVQSPRYKIIEKKQPVAFWCNPISGHNTLYWYLQNLGQGPELLIRYENEEAVDDSQLPKDRFSAERLKGVDSTLKIQPAELGDSAVYLCASSFLAGGYNEQFFGPGTRLTVL.

The chain is built from TRBV15 and TRBJ1-1; no clear D gene. Trimming removed 3 bases at V and 6 bases at J, with 8 bases between. The CDR3 covers 12 residues. In germline, CDR1 is LNHNV, CDR2 YYDKDF (reference sequence). For the CDR3, the DNA is TGTGCCACCAGCAGTAGGAGGGCTGAAGCTTTCTTT. It yields the protein CATSSRRAEAFF.

The chain uses TRBV5-5 and TRBJ1-1; 11 bases line up with TRBD1. V shed 2 bases, J shed 2 bases, and the junction held 11 bases outside the gene matches. Germline-derived CDR1 and CDR2 are SGHKS and YYEKEE (reference sequence). This CDR3 region has 18 residues. CDR3 in amino acids: CASSFFTDRGRLNTEAFF. In nucleotides, the CDR3 is TGTGCCAGCAGCTTTTTCACGGACAGGGGGCGACTCAACACTGAAGCTTTCTTT.

This rearrangement joins TRBV6-1 to TRBJ2-6; D is unresolved. Looked up from germline, CDR1 is MNHNS and CDR2 is SASEGT. This CDR3 has 15 residues. The V gene lost 6 bases and the J gene lost 1 base, with 10 bases spanning the gap. This chain's CDR3 is CASRAFSSGANVLTF. In nucleotides, the CDR3 is TGTGCCAGCAGGGCATTTTCGTCTGGGGCCAACGTCCTGACTTTC.

This rearrangement joins TRBV29-1 to TRBJ1-2; possible D gene TRBD1, 5 bases. Trimming removed 4 bases from V and 3 bases from J, with 12 bases in between. The CDR3 runs to 13 residues. Germline V gene lookup returns CDR1 SQVTM and CDR2 ANQGSEA. This CDR3 is CSVAGGIDYGYTF. The DNA of the CDR3 is TGCAGCGTTGCCGGGGGGATTGACTATGGCTACACCTTC. The entire variable domain, with the rest obtained from reference TRBV29-1 and TRBJ1-2, is as follows: SAVISQKPSRDICQRGTSLTIQCQVDSQVTMMFWYRQQPGQSLTLIATANQGSEATYESGFVIDKFPISRPNLTFSTLTVSNMSPEDSSIYLCSVAGGIDYGYTFGSGTRLTVV.

This chain joins TRBV7-3 and TRBJ1-2; 9 nucleotides align to TRBD1. V trimming: 1 base; J trimming: 8 bases; junction bases outside the gene matches: 8. The CDR3 spans 15 residues. Germline CDR1 reads SGHTA; CDR2 reads FQGTGA. The CDR3 DNA reads as TGTGCCAGCAGCTTAAGGAGTGGACAGGGGAAGGGCTACACCTTC. Protein sequence: CASSLRSGQGKGYTF.

As DNA, the CDR3 is TGTGCCAGCAGCTTAGGAGGGATAGGGGAGCAGTACTTC. Its translation is CASSLGGIGEQYF. This chain links TRBV7-2 with TRBJ2-7; D might be TRBD2 (5 bases). Germline-derived CDR1 and CDR2 are SGHTA and FQGNSA. Trimming pared 1 base from V and 7 bases from J, leaving 11 bases between. The CDR3 length is 13 residues.

The chain combines TRBV27 with TRBJ1-2; TRBD1 might be the D (6 bases). V shed 3 bases and J shed 5 bases, with 13 bases lying between them. This CDR3 comprises 14 residues. Germline V gives CDR1 MNHEY, CDR2 SMNVEV (reference sequence). CDR3 nucleotide sequence: TGTGCCAGCAGTTTTCAGACAGGAGGATATGGCTACACCTTC. This codes for CASSFQTGGYGYTF.

This chain joins TRBV19 and TRBJ2-3; the match to TRBD2 covers 9 bases. Germline CDR1 and CDR2: LNHDA and SQIVND (reference sequence). The CDR3 consists of 14 residues. The V gene end was trimmed by 7 bases and the J gene end by 2 bases; junction bases not matched to a gene: 4. The CDR3 nucleotides read TGTGCCAGTATAAGCGGGAGGACCACAGATACGCAGTATTTT. The encoded protein is CASISGRTTDTQYF.

The chain employs TRBV6-5 and TRBJ1-2, with a weak D call TRBD1 (6 bases). Germline lookup yields CDR1 MNHEY and CDR2 SVGAGI. V lost 4 bases and J lost 5, with 17 bases in between. The CDR3 spans 15 residues. CDR3 bases: TGTGCCAGCAGTTTAACTCCAGGGGTCCCTTATGGCTACACCTTC. Translation: CASSLTPGVPYGYTF.

The chain combines TRBV6-5 with TRBJ2-7, with D possibly TRBD1 on 6 matching bases. The V gene's germline CDR1 is MNHEY and CDR2 SVGAGI. Trimming stripped 10 bases from V and 5 bases from J, with 21 bases between. The CDR3 is 14 amino acids. CDR3 bases: TGTGCCACCTGGACAGCGGCTATGGTAGACGAGCAGTACTTC. Its protein product is CATWTAAMVDEQYF.

This clone was seen a single time. The V call is TRBV7-3, the J call TRBJ1-1; 9 nucleotides line up with TRBD1. CDR1 and CDR2 (germline): SGHTA, FQGTGA. CDR3 length: 16 residues. The V and J ends lost 2 bases and 4 bases, in that order; junction bases with no gene match: 8. CDR3 bases: TGTGCCAGCAGCTTAGGACAGGGGCGAGTAGGCACTGAAGCTTTCTTT. Its protein is CASSLGQGRVGTEAFF.

The chain uses TRBV6-1 and TRBJ1-5; TRBD1 agrees at 9 bases. Trimming took 8 bases from V and 1 from J; bases not matched to a gene: 3. In germline, CDR1 is MNHNS, CDR2 SASEGT. The CDR3 has 14 residues. CDR3 sequence reads: CASETGGSNQPQHF. CDR3 nucleotides: TGTGCCAGCGAGACAGGGGGAAGCAATCAGCCCCAGCATTTT.

The chain employs TRBV20-1 and TRBJ1-1; no clear D. Looked up from germline, CDR1 is DFQATT and CDR2 is SNEGSKA (reference sequence). The CDR3 is 11 residues long. Trimming took off 6 bases at V and 3 bases at J, with 8 bases between the two ends. The CDR3 DNA is TGCAGTGCCCCCGGGGACACTGAAGCTTTCTTT. Protein sequence: CSAPGDTEAFF.

The chain joins TRBV6-4 to TRBJ2-1; no clear D gene. The CDR3 is 15 amino acids. Germline CDR1 is MRHNA and CDR2 is SNTAGT. Trimming took off 2 bases at V and 0 bases at J, with 8 bases between the two ends. CDR3 nucleotide sequence: TGTGCCAGCAGTGACGAGGCGGACTCCTACAATGAGCAGTTCTTC. Protein product: CASSDEADSYNEQFF.

The V and J genes are TRBV7-6 and TRBJ2-1, with D tentatively TRBD2 (6 bases). Germline CDR1 and CDR2: SGHVS and FNYEAQ. The CDR3 runs 11 residues. V dropped 6 bases and J dropped 10 bases, with 10 bases sitting between them. The CDR3 bases are TGTGCCAGCAGGGAGGGGAGGGAGCAGTTCTTC. This encodes CASREGREQFF.

The chain uses TRBV6-5 and TRBJ2-7; 11 bases agree with TRBD2. Germline V gene lookup returns CDR1 MNHEY and CDR2 SVGAGI. J gave up 3 bases and V 2 bases, and 6 bases lay outside the gene matches. The length of the CDR3 is 16 residues. Written as DNA, the CDR3 is TGTGCCAGCAGTTACCCCTTGACTAGCGGGAACTACGAGCAGTACTTC. Translating gives CASSYPLTSGNYEQYF.

The CDR3, as DNA: TGTGCCAGCAGTTTATCCCTAGCGGGAGTCGGTACGCAGTATTTT. Protein sequence: CASSLSLAGVGTQYF. V gene TRBV27 combines with J gene TRBJ2-3, with 10 bases matching TRBD2. V lost 0 bases to trimming and J lost 8 bases; unmatched junction nucleotides: 5. Germline V CDR1 and CDR2: MNHEY, SMNVEV (reference sequence). CDR3 size: 15 residues.

V usage is TRBV2 and J usage is TRBJ1-1, with 8 positions matching TRBD1. CDR3 length: 17 residues. The germline CDR1 and CDR2 sequences are SNHLY and FYNNEI. Trimming took 8 bases from V and 1 from J; bases not matched to a gene: 15. The CDR3 reads CASCRRQGQPPNTEAFF. The DNA for the CDR3 is TGTGCCAGCTGCCGGAGACAGGGGCAACCCCCGAACACTGAAGCTTTCTTT.

This clone was observed once. The CDR3 DNA is TGTGCCAGCAGCTTGGACGGGGGAAACCAGCCCCAGCATTTT. It yields the protein CASSLDGGNQPQHF. This chain uses TRBV5-8 with TRBJ1-5; D might be TRBD1 (5 bases). CDR1 SGHTS and CDR2 YDEGEE come from the germline V gene. V was cut by 0 bases and J by 7 bases, with 11 bases left in between. This CDR3 comprises 14 residues. The variable domain in full, with the rest retrieved from reference TRBV5-8 and TRBJ1-5, is EAGVTQSPTHLIKTRGQQATLRCSPISGHTSVYWYQQALGLGLQFLLWYDEGEERNRGNFPPRFSGRQFPNYSSELNVNALELEDSALYLCASSLDGGNQPQHFGDGTRLSIL.

V is TRBV2 and J is TRBJ1-2; D not certain. CDR1 and CDR2 (germline): SNHLY, FYNNEI. The V end lost 5 bases, the J end lost 8 bases, and 12 bases lay between the germline ends. This CDR3 spans 12 amino acids. The CDR3 here is CASSTRLGGYTF. DNA of the CDR3: TGTGCCAGCAGTACCAGGCTCGGCGGCTACACCTTC.